Following are 27 T cell receptor beta chains from one sample sequenced in a study of T cell responses to AZD1222 COVID-19 vaccine. Method: immunoSEQ multiplex PCR; TCRdb's copy keeps in-frame clones and lacks some. Among 130,000 to 150,000 clones listed, about 93% were seen once. Sequenced material: peripheral blood, taken on day 0 of AZD1222 vaccination. Receptor source: an adult in good health.

V is TRBV11-2 and J is TRBJ2-6; D is unclear. The V gene's germline CDR1 is SGHAT and CDR2 FQNNGV. This CDR3 has 14 residues. The V and J ends lost 4 bases and 0 bases respectively, with 4 bases between them. For the CDR3, the DNA is TGTGCCAGCAGCTCCAGCTCTGGGGCCAACGTCCTGACTTTC. It encodes CASSSSSGANVLTF.

The chain couples TRBV9 to TRBJ2-1; the D is unclear. The CDR3 length is 16 residues. The V gene's germline CDR1 is SGDLS and CDR2 YYNGEE. The germline V and J ends were trimmed by 0 bases and 0 bases, with 10 bases remaining between them. The CDR3 region is CASSVVGRSSYNEQFF. The CDR3 nucleotides read TGTGCCAGCAGCGTAGTGGGCAGGAGCTCCTACAATGAGCAGTTCTTC. Full variable domain (missing parts from reference TRBV9 and TRBJ2-1): DSGVTQTPKHLITATGQRVTLRCSPRSGDLSVYWYQQSLDQGLQFLIQYYNGEERAKGNILERFSAQQFPDLHSELNLSSLELGDSALYFCASSVVGRSSYNEQFFGPGTRLTVL.

The chain uses TRBV19 and TRBJ1-6; no clear D gene. CDR3 length: 13 residues. Germline loops: CDR1 LNHDA, CDR2 SQIVND (reference sequence). The V end was cut by 7 bases, the J end by 4 bases, with 8 bases between. The CDR3 DNA reads TGTGCCAGTACAGTCGAATATAATTCACCCCTCCACTTT. It codes for CASTVEYNSPLHF.

This sequence joins TRBV28 and TRBJ1-2; 9 bases match TRBD1. This CDR3 spans 14 amino acids. Germline V gives CDR1 MDHEN, CDR2 SYDVKM. Trimming took 3 bases from V and 8 from J; bases not matched to a gene: 7. CDR3 amino acids: CASSLGQGTRGYTF. The DNA of the CDR3 is TGTGCCAGCAGTTTGGGACAGGGTACAAGAGGCTACACCTTC.

V usage is TRBV19 and J usage is TRBJ2-3, with no clear D. The germline gives CDR1 LNHDA, CDR2 SQIVND (reference sequence). The CDR3 runs 12 residues. Trimming took 6 bases from V and 4 from J, leaving 8 bases between them. This chain's CDR3 is CASSLTPDTQYF. CDR3 bases: TGTGCCAGTAGCTTGACTCCAGATACGCAGTATTTT. The full variable domain, rest sourced from reference TRBV19 and TRBJ2-3, is DGGITQSPKYLFRKEGQNVTLSCEQNLNHDAMYWYRQDPGQGLRLIYYSQIVNDFQKGDIAEGYSVSREKKESFPLTVTSAQKNPTAFYLCASSLTPDTQYFGPGTRLTVL.

The chain uses TRBV7-9 and TRBJ2-7; D not certain. The V end lost 5 bases, the J end lost 1 base, and 12 bases lay between the germline ends. The germline gives CDR1 SEHNR, CDR2 FQNEAQ (reference sequence). This CDR3 is built from 14 residues. The CDR3 spells CASSPLVVSYEQYF. The CDR3 DNA sequence: TGTGCCAGCAGCCCCCTGGTAGTTTCCTACGAGCAGTACTTC.

DNA of the CDR3: TGTGCCAGCAGCCCGACTAGTCCTGAGCAGTTCTTC. Protein sequence: CASSPTSPEQFF. The V gene is TRBV7-8, the J gene TRBJ2-1; possible D gene TRBD2, 6 bases. Germline CDR1 reads SGHVS; CDR2 reads FQNEAQ. Between the trimmed V and J ends, which lost 5 bases and 9 bases, there was a span of 11 bases. The CDR3 is 12 amino acids. The full variable domain, rest sourced from reference TRBV7-8 and TRBJ2-1, is GAGVSQSPRYKVAKRGQDVALRCDPISGHVSLFWYQQALGQGPEFLTYFQNEAQLDKSGLPSDRFFAERPEGSVSTLKIQRTQQEDSAVYLCASSPTSPEQFFGPGTRLTVL.

The DNA for the CDR3 is TGTGCCAGCAGTCCAGGTTCTTCTGGGGCCAACGTCCTGACTTTC. It is translated as CASSPGSSGANVLTF. The chain couples TRBV28 to TRBJ2-6; D unresolved. Trimming removed 5 bases at V and 1 base at J, with 9 bases between. Germline CDR1 reads MDHEN; CDR2 reads SYDVKM. The CDR3 covers 15 residues.

This chain uses TRBV6-5 with TRBJ1-5; TRBD1 agrees at 10 bases. This CDR3 is 15 amino acids long. Germline CDR1 MNHEY, CDR2 SVGAGI. V shed 6 bases and J 5 bases; nucleotides not matched to a gene: 7. The CDR3 is CASSPWDRGHQPQHF. The CDR3 coding sequence is TGTGCCAGCAGCCCCTGGGACAGGGGCCATCAGCCCCAGCATTTT.

DNA for the CDR3: TGCGCCAGCAGCCAAGTACTAGCGGTGTCCTACGAGCAGTACTTC. Residues: CASSQVLAVSYEQYF. This sequence joins TRBV4-3 and TRBJ2-7, with 8 bases aligning to TRBD2. CDR3 length: 15 residues. V lost 1 base to trimming and J lost 1 base; unmatched junction nucleotides: 3. Germline CDR1 is LGHNA and CDR2 is YSLEER.

The CDR3: CSATKATEAFF. The CDR3 nucleotides read TGCAGTGCCACTAAGGCGACTGAAGCTTTCTTT. The chain carries TRBV20-1 and TRBJ1-1, with D unclear. CDR1 is DFQATT, CDR2 SNEGSKA, per germline (reference sequence). V dropped 6 bases and J dropped 5 bases, with 10 bases sitting between them. This CDR3 has 11 amino acids.

The chain joins TRBV28 to TRBJ1-5; D remains unclear. Trimming pared 6 bases from V and 6 bases from J, leaving 15 bases between. The CDR3 has 14 residues. CDR1 and CDR2 from the germline V gene are MDHEN and SYDVKM. The CDR3 DNA reads as TGTGCCAGCAGCTCTCCTCAGGAACGTCAGCCCCAGCATTTT. Translating gives CASSSPQERQPQHF.

The CDR3 nucleotides are TGTGCCAGTTCACCGGGGCGGACGAACACTGAAGCTTTCTTT. Translation: CASSPGRTNTEAFF. The genes are TRBV7-2 and TRBJ1-1, with D perhaps matching TRBD1 (5 bases). V lost 9 bases to trimming and J lost 1 base, with 15 bases between them. CDR3 length: 14 residues. In germline, CDR1 is SGHTA, CDR2 FQGNSA.

This clone was seen more than once but under ten times. This chain uses TRBV7-9 with TRBJ2-5; 8 bases match TRBD2. Per germline, CDR1 SEHNR and CDR2 FQNEAQ (reference sequence). J lost 4 bases, V lost 2 bases, and 9 bases had no gene match. The CDR3 is 16 amino acids. Here the CDR3 reads CASSLLAGGSPETQYF. CDR3 in DNA: TGTGCCAGCAGCTTACTGGCGGGAGGATCCCCAGAGACCCAGTACTTC. The complete variable domain, with remaining parts taken from reference TRBV7-9 and TRBJ2-5, reads DTGVSQNPRHKITKRGQNVTFRCDPISEHNRLYWYRQTLGQGPEFLTYFQNEAQLEKSRLLSDRFSAERPKGSFSTLEIQRTEQGDSAMYLCASSLLAGGSPETQYFGPGTRLLVL.

The V call is TRBV28, the J call TRBJ1-2; D unresolved. The CDR3 contains 12 residues. The V end was cut by 5 bases, the J end by 5 bases, with 9 bases between. The germline V gene has CDR1 MDHEN and CDR2 SYDVKM. The CDR3 protein is CASSPADYGYTF. Written as DNA, the CDR3 is TGTGCCAGCAGTCCAGCGGATTATGGCTACACCTTC.

The V gene is TRBV5-1, the J gene TRBJ2-5; the D gene could be TRBD1 or TRBD2 (5 bases each). The V gene lost 2 bases and the J gene lost 5 bases, with 16 bases spanning the gap. Germline loops: CDR1 SGHRS, CDR2 YFSETQ. This CDR3 is built from 15 residues. CDR3: CASSFERGSVETQYF. For the CDR3, the DNA is TGCGCCAGCAGCTTCGAGAGGGGTTCGGTCGAGACCCAGTACTTC. Supplemented by reference TRBV5-1 and TRBJ2-5, the full variable domain reads KAGVTQTPRYLIKTRGQQVTLSCSPISGHRSVSWYQQTPGQGLQFLFEYFSETQRNKGNFPGRFSGRQFSNSRSEMNVSTLELGDSALYLCASSFERGSVETQYFGPGTRLLVL.

This chain uses TRBV7-9 with TRBJ1-3; D ambiguous. The ends were cut back, 3 bases at V and 2 bases at J, with 8 bases in the middle. This CDR3 has 14 residues. Germline CDR1 reads SEHNR; CDR2 reads FQNEAQ (reference sequence). In DNA form, the CDR3 reads TGTGCCAGCAGCTTTGTGGGTCCTGGAAACACCATATATTTT. Its translation is CASSFVGPGNTIYF.

The V gene is TRBV7-8, the J gene TRBJ2-1, with 13 bases that match TRBD2. V trimming: 5 bases; J trimming: 7 bases; junction bases outside the gene matches: 8. Germline assignment: CDR1 SGHVS and CDR2 FQNEAQ. CDR3 length equals 16 residues. CDR3 sequence: CASSRGLAGLRNEQFF. The CDR3 DNA reads TGTGCCAGCAGCAGGGGACTAGCGGGGTTAAGGAATGAGCAGTTCTTC.

The rearrangement uses TRBV21-1 and TRBJ2-5. TRBV21-1 is designated a pseudogene. The CDR3 has 17 residues. CDR3 DNA: TGTGCCAGCAGCAAAGAGTCCATGTCAGGGGGGGGAGAGACCCAGTACTTC. Translated, it gives CASSKESMSGGGETQYF.

The genes are TRBV21-1 and TRBJ2-7; the table assigns TRBD1, which was not confirmed against the DNA. TRBV21-1 is a pseudogene. The CDR3 has 14 amino acids. The CDR3 spells CASSRGNREYEQYF. The CDR3 coding sequence is TGTGCCAGCAGCCGTGGAAACAGGGAATACGAGCAGTACTTC.

The genes are TRBV3-1 (or the pseudogene TRBV3-2) and TRBJ2-5, with 9 nucleotides matching TRBD2. The CDR3 has 17 residues. Germline V gives CDR1 LGHDT, CDR2 YNNKEL (reference sequence). V lost 4 bases to trimming and J lost 1 base; unmatched junction nucleotides: 10. CDR3 DNA sequence: TGTGCCAGCAGCCCCACCTTTTTGACTAGCGGCCAAGAGACCCAGTACTTC. It is translated as CASSPTFLTSGQETQYF.

The chain combines TRBV7-2 with TRBJ2-7; 8 nucleotides line up with TRBD2. Trimming cost V 5 bases and J 6 bases; bases outside gene matches: 6. The CDR3 sequence is 13 residues long. Germline loops: CDR1 SGHTA, CDR2 FQGNSA. Here the CDR3 DNA reads TGTGCCAGCAGCCCGACTAGCGAGGGCGAGCAGTACTTC. Translated, it gives CASSPTSEGEQYF. The variable domain in full, with the rest retrieved from reference TRBV7-2 and TRBJ2-7, is GAGVSQSPSNKVTEKGKDVELRCDPISGHTALYWYRQSLGQGLEFLIYFQGNSAPDKSGLPSDRFSAERTGGSVSTLTIQRTQQEDSAVYLCASSPTSEGEQYFGPGTRLTVT.

V gene TRBV19 combines with J gene TRBJ2-3, with D uncertain. Germline V gives CDR1 LNHDA, CDR2 SQIVND (reference sequence). The CDR3 runs 14 residues. V gave up 3 bases and J gave up 0 bases, with 7 bases separating them. The CDR3 spells CASSIRSSTDTQYF. DNA for the CDR3: TGTGCCAGTAGTATCCGGTCTAGCACAGATACGCAGTATTTT.

The gene calls are TRBV6-2 or TRBV6-3 and TRBJ1-5; TRBD1 matches 9 bases. Germline assignment: CDR1 MNHEY and CDR2 SVGEGT. The length of the CDR3 is 18 residues. The V gene end was trimmed by 2 bases and the J gene end by 0 bases; junction bases not matched to a gene: 8. The DNA for the CDR3 is TGTGCCAGCAGTTACCGGGACAGGGTCTTTAATAGCAATCAGCCCCAGCATTTT. It yields the protein CASSYRDRVFNSNQPQHF.

V and J are TRBV28 and TRBJ2-1; D is possibly TRBD2 (5 bases). Trimming shortened V by 4 bases and J by 7 bases, and 5 bases separated the two germline ends. Germline V gene sequence: CDR1 MDHEN, CDR2 SYDVKM. The CDR3 length is 11 residues. The CDR3 nucleotides are TGTGCCAGCAGTTGGAGGAATGAGCAGTTCTTC. Translated, it gives CASSWRNEQFF.

The chain recombines TRBV24-1 with TRBJ2-2; TRBD2 matches at 14 bases. Germline V gives CDR1 KGHDR, CDR2 SFDVKD. The CDR3 has 17 amino acids. V was pared by 2 bases and J by 5 bases, with 3 bases of the junction left unmatched. CDR3 sequence reads: CATSDWTSGRRTGELFF. DNA of the CDR3: TGTGCCACCAGTGATTGGACTAGCGGGAGGAGAACCGGGGAGCTGTTTTTT.

This clone was recorded only once. The J gene is TRBJ1-5, the V gene TRBV2; D is uncertain. CDR1 and CDR2 (germline): SNHLY, FYNNEI. V was trimmed by 4 bases and J by 5 bases, leaving 6 bases between them. The CDR3 extends over 12 amino acids. The CDR3 loop reads CASSAGYQPQHF. The CDR3 DNA is TGTGCCAGCAGTGCAGGTTATCAGCCCCAGCATTTT.